Below are 26 T cell receptor beta chains sequenced from a single sample in a study of blood T cells in healthy people across ages. Then a second PCR, running about 6 to 11 cycles, was carried out with a sample-barcoded 5' primer and a J-beta primer mix. TCRdb called the 5' RACE reads again in MiXCR, with one record for every CDR3 protein. The sample records 780,000 or so distinct CDR3 sequences, around half being singletons. Sequences were obtained from blood. The source of these receptors is a man at least 80 years old in good health.

The rearrangement uses TRBV10-2 and TRBJ1-2; D unresolved. This CDR3 is 13 amino acids long. Between the trimmed V and J ends, which lost 4 bases and 6 bases, there was a span of 12 bases. The V gene's germline CDR1 is WSHSY and CDR2 SAAADI. In DNA form, the CDR3 reads TGCGCCAGCAGTGCCCGACTAGCCGATGGCTACACCTTC. Its translation: CASSARLADGYTF.

The chain couples TRBV7-3 to TRBJ2-1; D is ambiguous. The ends were cut back, 5 bases at V and 0 bases at J, with 14 bases in the middle. The CDR3 totals 16 residues. Germline CDR1 SGHTA, CDR2 FQGTGA. The CDR3 region is CASSLVRVSSYNEQFF. The CDR3 coding sequence is TGTGCCAGCAGCCTAGTACGGGTGAGCTCCTACAATGAGCAGTTCTTC.

This clonotype was observed a handful of times. This chain connects TRBV25-1 to TRBJ2-7; no clear D gene. The J call may be wrong; the DNA end is better matched by TRBJ2-5. This CDR3 is 12 amino acids long. In germline, CDR1 is MGHDK, CDR2 SYGVNS. The CDR3 DNA sequence: TGTGCCAGCAAGACTGTTAGCGAGACCCAGTACTTC. Residues: CASKTVSETQYF.

The CDR3 DNA sequence: TGTGCCAGCAGCCAAGGCCCGTCGGCGGGAGGGAAGTACGAGCAGTACTTC. The encoded protein is CASSQGPSAGGKYEQYF. The chain has TRBV4-2 and TRBJ2-7; 9 bases are shared with TRBD2. V lost 1 base to trimming and J lost 4 bases; unmatched junction nucleotides: 11. There are 17 residues in the CDR3. CDR1 is LGHNA and CDR2 is YNFKEQ in the germline V gene.

This clonotype was detected a few times. The V gene is TRBV6-5, the J gene TRBJ2-2, with D unresolved. The CDR3 loop spans 12 amino acids. The V and J ends lost 1 base and 6 bases respectively, with 3 bases between them. Germline lookup yields CDR1 MNHEY and CDR2 SVGAGI. The CDR3 reads CASSYWSGELFF. In DNA form, the CDR3 reads TGTGCCAGCAGTTACTGGTCCGGGGAGCTGTTTTTT.

This chain links TRBV12-3 or TRBV12-4 with TRBJ2-3; unclear D gene. CDR3 size: 13 residues. V shed 8 bases and J shed 0 bases, with 9 bases lying between them. The CDR3, as DNA: TGTGCCAGCTCCTCTCAAAGCACAGATACGCAGTATTTT. This encodes CASSSQSTDTQYF.

For this clonotype: A much larger clonotype is one base distant, so this may be a read error. The rearrangement links TRBV29-1 to TRBJ2-5, with 9 nucleotides matching TRBD2. Unmatched junction bases numbered 15, after V lost 2 bases and J lost 11 bases. Germline V gene lookup returns CDR1 SQVTM and CDR2 ANQGSEA. The CDR3 consists of 15 residues. The CDR3 protein is CSVEPGLAFQNEQYF. The CDR3 region has the DNA TGCAGCGTTGAACCGGGACTAGCATTTCAGAATGAGCAGTACTTC.

This clonotype was seen a handful of times. The chain combines TRBV10-3 with TRBJ2-7; D remains ambiguous. With 8 bases removed from V and 0 bases from J, the gap between germline ends came to 8 bases. Germline V gene lookup returns CDR1 ENHRY and CDR2 SYGVKD. The CDR3 has 12 residues. This CDR3 is CAIGSGSYEQYF. Here the CDR3 DNA reads TGTGCCATCGGGTCGGGCTCCTACGAGCAGTACTTC.

This clonotype was seen more than once but under ten times. This chain uses TRBV29-1 with TRBJ1-1; tentatively, D is TRBD1 (5 bases). The CDR3 runs 12 residues. CDR1 and CDR2 (germline): SQVTM, ANQGSEA. Trimming removed 4 bases from V and 4 bases from J, with 10 bases in between. Here the CDR3 DNA reads TGCAGCGTTGTTAGGGGCGGCACTGAAGCTTTCTTT. This gives the protein CSVVRGGTEAFF.

The chain couples TRBV2 to TRBJ1-6; 9 bases match TRBD1. V shed 5 bases, J shed 0 bases, and the junction held 8 bases outside the gene matches. Germline-derived CDR1 and CDR2 are SNHLY and FYNNEI. The CDR3 sequence is 18 residues long. CDR3 protein: CASSPGTGPSSYNSPLHF. CDR3 sequence (DNA): TGTGCCAGCAGTCCCGGGACAGGGCCGAGCTCCTATAATTCACCCCTCCACTTT. The full variable domain, with the rest looked up from reference TRBV2 and TRBJ1-6, is EPEVTQTPSHQVTQMGQEVILRCVPISNHLYFYWYRQILGQKVEFLVSFYNNEISEKSEIFDDQFSVERPDGSNFTLKIRSTKLEDSAMYFCASSPGTGPSSYNSPLHFGNGTRLTVT.

There are many counts of this clonotype. The chain recombines TRBV2 with TRBJ1-2; 8 bases are shared with TRBD1. Germline values: CDR1 SNHLY, CDR2 FYNNEI. Trimming took 5 bases from V and 1 from J; bases not matched to a gene: 3. The CDR3 loop spans 14 amino acids. CDR3 coding DNA: TGTGCCAGCAGTAATGGACAGGGTAACTATGGCTACACCTTC. Translated: CASSNGQGNYGYTF. The whole variable domain, remainder taken from reference TRBV2 and TRBJ1-2, is EPEVTQTPSHQVTQMGQEVILRCVPISNHLYFYWYRQILGQKVEFLVSFYNNEISEKSEIFDDQFSVERPDGSNFTLKIRSTKLEDSAMYFCASSNGQGNYGYTFGSGTRLTVV.

CDR3 residues: CASNPPGGGEQFF. The CDR3 DNA is TGTGCCAGTAATCCCCCGGGGGGCGGTGAGCAGTTCTTC. The chain joins TRBV7-9 to TRBJ2-1; a weak D match, TRBD2 (7 bases). CDR1 and CDR2 (germline): SEHNR, FQNEAQ (reference sequence). The CDR3 totals 13 residues. The ends were cut back, 9 bases at V and 9 bases at J, with 18 bases in the middle.

This clonotype was seen more than once but under ten times. V usage is TRBV12-3 or TRBV12-4 and J usage is TRBJ2-3, with TRBD2 identical over 11 bases. CDR3 length: 15 amino acids. V was pared by 4 bases and J by 14 bases, with 14 bases of the junction left unmatched. The CDR3 region has the DNA TGTGCCAGCAGTTCGGGGACTAGCGGCCACAGATACGCGTATTTT. Amino acids: CASSSGTSGHRYAYF.

The rearrangement joins TRBV29-1 to TRBJ1-1; 9 bases align to TRBD1. Germline CDR1 is SQVTM and CDR2 is ANQGSEA. This CDR3 is 14 amino acids long. With 4 bases clipped from V and 1 base from J, the junction kept 4 bases outside the gene matches. CDR3 sequence reads: CSVGGTGRNTEAFF. Here the CDR3 DNA reads TGCAGCGTTGGCGGGACAGGGAGGAACACTGAAGCTTTCTTT.

This chain uses TRBV9 with TRBJ2-5, with 9 bases lining up with TRBD2. V shed 0 bases, J shed 7 bases, and the junction held 7 bases outside the gene matches. This CDR3 has 15 amino acids. Germline loops: CDR1 SGDLS, CDR2 YYNGEE. CDR3 loop: CASSVDGSGGGTQYF. CDR3 nucleotides: TGTGCCAGCAGCGTAGATGGTAGCGGGGGCGGGACCCAGTACTTC.

The chain combines TRBV5-1 with TRBJ1-4, with TRBD1 matching 7 bases. Losses at the gene ends were 3 bases for V and 6 bases for J; bases not matched to a gene: 8. Germline-derived CDR1 and CDR2 are SGHRS and YFSETQ. The CDR3 has 15 amino acids. The CDR3 DNA is TGCGCCAGCAGCTACTCCGGGACAGAACATGAAAAACTGTTTTTT. Translated: CASSYSGTEHEKLFF.

The CDR3, as DNA: TGTGCCAGCAGCTTGTTTGGAGGTAGAGGGTACAGCGAGCAGTACTTC. Translation: CASSLFGGRGYSEQYF. The chain is built from TRBV5-4 and TRBJ2-7; D is possibly TRBD2 (5 bases). Germline loops: CDR1 SGHNT, CDR2 YYREEE (reference sequence). The CDR3 is 16 amino acids. V shed 1 base and J shed 6 bases, with 20 bases lying between them.

V usage is TRBV4-3 and J usage is TRBJ2-2; the D gene is possibly TRBD1 (5 bases). V was pared by 0 bases and J by 3 bases, with 11 bases between. The CDR3 totals 16 residues. In germline, CDR1 is LGHNA, CDR2 YSLEER. CDR3 in DNA: TGCGCCAGCAGCCAAGATCGTGGGGCGGACACCGGGGAGCTGTTTTTT. It specifies CASSQDRGADTGELFF.

The J gene is TRBJ2-1, the V gene TRBV12-3 or TRBV12-4, with D possibly TRBD2 on 5 matching bases. The tail of the sequence fits TRBJ2-7 better, so the J call may be wrong. The CDR3 runs to 14 residues. Written as DNA, the CDR3 is TGTGCCAGCAGTCCGACGGGCCCGACGGGAGAGCAGTACTTC. It yields the protein CASSPTGPTGEQYF.

This clonotype was seen once. The rearrangement uses TRBV3-1 and TRBJ1-6, with no clear D. In germline, CDR1 is LGHDT, CDR2 YNNKEL (reference sequence). The CDR3 is made up of 15 amino acids. The V end was cut by 2 bases, the J end by 13 bases, with 18 bases between. CDR3 in DNA: TGTGCCAGCAGCCAACTCCACACCACGGAGCACCCCCTCCACTTT. This gives the protein CASSQLHTTEHPLHF.

In its sample, this clonotype was seen once. V gene TRBV7-9 combines with J gene TRBJ1-6; 7 bases line up with TRBD1. This CDR3 is built from 14 residues. Germline V gene data show CDR1 as SEHNR and CDR2 as FQNEAQ (reference sequence). The V and J ends lost 8 bases and 9 bases, in that order; junction bases with no gene match: 10. Here the CDR3 reads CASGIAGGTSPLHF. CDR3 nucleotide sequence: TGTGCCAGCGGCATCGCAGGGGGTACTTCACCCCTCCACTTT.

This chain uses TRBV7-2 with TRBJ1-1; 12 bases fit TRBD1. CDR3 length: 15 amino acids. The junction had 5 bases not matched to a gene; V was cut back by 5 bases and J by 4 bases. Germline-derived CDR1 and CDR2 are SGHTA and FQGNSA. The CDR3 sequence: CASSARDRGPTEAFF. The CDR3, as DNA: TGTGCCAGCAGCGCTAGGGACAGGGGGCCCACTGAAGCTTTCTTT.

A few counts support this clonotype. The genes are TRBV21-1 and TRBJ1-2; the DNA was not compared with TRBD1, the D call given in the table. TRBV21-1 is designated a pseudogene. The CDR3 extends over 15 amino acids. The CDR3 sequence is CASSKVAGEEYGYTF. Written as DNA, the CDR3 is TGTGCCAGCAGCAAAGTTGCGGGGGAAGAATATGGCTACACCTTC.

The gene calls are TRBV9 and TRBJ1-4, with D maybe TRBD1 (5 bases). The CDR3 has 15 residues. V was clipped by 4 bases and J by 5 bases, with 15 bases between them. Looked up from germline, CDR1 is SGDLS and CDR2 is YYNGEE. CDR3 DNA sequence: TGTGCCAGCAGCCCCCAGGGATCCCTCAATGAAAAACTGTTTTTT. This codes for CASSPQGSLNEKLFF.

This clonotype was counted a single time. J is TRBJ2-7 and V is TRBV7-9, with 11 nucleotides matching TRBD2. Germline V gene lookup returns CDR1 SEHNR and CDR2 FQNEAQ (reference sequence). This CDR3 contains 16 residues. The V and J ends lost 6 bases and 0 bases, in that order; junction bases with no gene match: 7. CDR3 in amino acids: CASSFGLAGSSYEQYF. CDR3 DNA: TGTGCCAGCAGTTTTGGACTAGCGGGTAGCTCCTACGAGCAGTACTTC.

This clonotype was found a few times. V and J are TRBV2 and TRBJ2-6; D possibly uses TRBD1 or TRBD2 (6 bases each). This CDR3 spans 14 amino acids. Germline V gene sequence: CDR1 SNHLY, CDR2 FYNNEI. V lost 8 bases to trimming and J lost 0 bases, with 8 bases between them. The DNA of the CDR3 is TGTGCCAGCTGGGGGGCCTCTGGGGCCAACGTCCTGACTTTC. It yields the protein CASWGASGANVLTF.